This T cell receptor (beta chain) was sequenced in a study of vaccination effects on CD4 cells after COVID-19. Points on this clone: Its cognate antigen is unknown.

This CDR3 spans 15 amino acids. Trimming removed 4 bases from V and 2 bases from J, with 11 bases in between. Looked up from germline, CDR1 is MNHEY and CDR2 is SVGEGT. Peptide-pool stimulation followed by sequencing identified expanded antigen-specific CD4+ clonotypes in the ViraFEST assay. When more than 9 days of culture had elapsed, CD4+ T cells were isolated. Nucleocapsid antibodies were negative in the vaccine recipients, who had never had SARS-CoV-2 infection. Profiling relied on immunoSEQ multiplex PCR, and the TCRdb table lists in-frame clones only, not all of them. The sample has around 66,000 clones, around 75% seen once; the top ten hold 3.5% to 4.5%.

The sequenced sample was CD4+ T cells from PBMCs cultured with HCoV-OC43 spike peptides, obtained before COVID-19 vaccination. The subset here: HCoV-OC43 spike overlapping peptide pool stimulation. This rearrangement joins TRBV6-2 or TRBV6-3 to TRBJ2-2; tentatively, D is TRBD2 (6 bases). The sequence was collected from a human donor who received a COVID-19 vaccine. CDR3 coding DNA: TGTGCCAGCAGTTTGGGACTCTATAACACCGGGGAGCTGTTTTTT. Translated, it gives CASSLGLYNTGELFF.